The sequence of this TCR beta chain was determined in a study of cytomegalovirus exposure and HLA in healthy donors. For the study at large: Among the approximately 430 donors who were genotyped, about 84% fell in the genetic ancestry cluster that is associated with self-reported Caucasian donors. Findings and caveats of the study: A later analysis linked a missense DCLRE1C variant to TCR beta V- and J-gene trimming. TCR sequences were mostly rare, though some public TCRs occurred in many donors.

In the case of this clone: The antigen remains undetermined.

The CDR3 sequence is 14 residues long. Germline assignment: CDR1 ENHRY and CDR2 SYGVKD. V lost 2 bases to trimming and J lost 2 bases; unmatched junction nucleotides: 2. The study ran its PCR with 60 Vbeta and 13 Jbeta primers. The data were produced by immunoSEQ multiplex PCR, yet TCRdb's version contains in-frame clones alone and is incomplete. This sample has about 42,000 clones; about 50% occur once, and the top ten carry 9.5% to 13%. This rearrangement joins TRBV10-3 to TRBJ2-7; 8 nucleotides agree with TRBD1. This TCR came from a human donor in good health. The source material was PBMCs. The CDR3 DNA reads as TGTGCCATCAGTGAGGGGACAGGCCCCTACGAGCAGTACTTC. It codes for CAISEGTGPYEQYF.